This T cell receptor (beta chain) was identified during a study of OX40 agonist ivuxolimab in advanced cancers. The overall study: Each patient was given ivuxolimab into a vein every 2 weeks, at 0.01 to 10 mg/kg. Prior anti-PD-1, anti-PD-L1 or anti-CTLA-4 therapy was allowed; around 40% had some. Dose-escalation patients suffered from hepatocellular carcinoma, melanoma, renal cell or head and neck cancer.

Remarks on this clone: What it binds is unknown.

Method: immunoSEQ multiplex PCR; TCRdb's copy keeps in-frame clones and lacks some. Among 60,000 to 75,000 clones listed, 86% were seen once. In germline, CDR1 is MDHEN, CDR2 SYDVKM. V was shortened by 0 bases and J by 2 bases, with 10 bases between the two germline ends. The CDR3 runs to 16 residues. Study-level findings and limits: Still undetermined is the antigen specificity of the expanded peripheral T cells.

The sample here was CD4+ or CD8+ T cells sorted from blood, taken in a trial of the OX40 agonist ivuxolimab. This chain joins TRBV28 and TRBJ2-2; D unclear. The clonotype was recovered from an adult with an advanced solid tumor such as melanoma, head and neck, liver or kidney cancer. For the CDR3, the DNA is TGTGCCAGCAGTTTATGGTCAGGACCAAACACCGGGGAGCTGTTTTTT. Translating it yields CASSLWSGPNTGELFF.